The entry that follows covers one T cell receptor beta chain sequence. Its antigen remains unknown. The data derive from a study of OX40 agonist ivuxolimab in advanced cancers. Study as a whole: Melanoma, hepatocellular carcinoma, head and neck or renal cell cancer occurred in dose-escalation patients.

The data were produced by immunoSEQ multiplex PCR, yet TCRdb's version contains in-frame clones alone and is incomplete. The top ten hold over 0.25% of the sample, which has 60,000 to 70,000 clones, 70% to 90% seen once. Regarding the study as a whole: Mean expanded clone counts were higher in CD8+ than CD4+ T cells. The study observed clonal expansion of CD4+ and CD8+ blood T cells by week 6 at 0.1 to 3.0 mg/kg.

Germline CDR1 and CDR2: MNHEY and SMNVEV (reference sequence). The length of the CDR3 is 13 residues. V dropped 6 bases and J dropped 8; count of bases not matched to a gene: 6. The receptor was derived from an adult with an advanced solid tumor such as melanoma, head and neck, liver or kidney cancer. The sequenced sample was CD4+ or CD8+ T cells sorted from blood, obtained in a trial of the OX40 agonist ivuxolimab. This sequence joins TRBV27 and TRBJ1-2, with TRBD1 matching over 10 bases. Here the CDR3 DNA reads TGTGCCAGCAGCCGGGACAGGGGTATCGGCTACACCTTC. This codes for CASSRDRGIGYTF.